This TCR beta chain was profiled in a study of blood T cells in healthy people across ages. A J-beta primer mix and a sample-barcoded 5' primer were used in a second PCR of roughly 7 to 12 cycles. In TCRdb, the 5' RACE reads were re-called with MiXCR into one record per CDR3 protein. The profile shows over 1,500,000 distinct CDR3 sequences, 40% to 55% of them singletons. Germline V gives CDR1 SQVTM, CDR2 ANQGSEA. Trimming removed 3 bases from V and 7 bases from J, with 10 bases in between. The CDR3 has 12 amino acids. The source of this sequence is a woman in her thirties or forties in good health. The chain is built from TRBV29-1 and TRBJ2-4; D may be TRBD1 or TRBD2 (5 bases each). Specimen: blood. CDR3 in amino acids: CSVEGRENIQYF. In DNA form, the CDR3 reads TGCAGCGTTGAGGGCAGGGAGAACATTCAGTACTTC.